This record covers a single TCR beta chain. Its antigen is currently unknown. The germline V and J ends were trimmed by 10 bases and 4 bases, with 29 bases remaining between them. CDR3 length equals 18 residues. CDR1 is LNHDA, CDR2 SQIVND, per germline (reference sequence). These data are taken from a study of T cell responses to AZD1222 COVID-19 vaccine. The study's findings and limits: Of the AZD1222 recipients, only 6 or 7 were seropositive at baseline. Nearly half of spike-specific TCRs reportedly go after variant regions that carry no mutations.

The data were produced by immunoSEQ multiplex PCR, yet TCRdb's version contains in-frame clones alone and is incomplete. The table has 54,000 or so clones, over 80% seen once. This sequence joins TRBV19 and TRBJ2-1, with D perhaps TRBD2 (7 bases). The sequence came from an adult in good health. Sequenced here: peripheral blood, sampled on day 0 of AZD1222 vaccination. The CDR3 region is CATADRTHGGASYNEQFF. The CDR3, as DNA: TGTGCCACCGCCGATAGGACCCATGGGGGGGCCTCGTACAATGAGCAGTTCTTC.